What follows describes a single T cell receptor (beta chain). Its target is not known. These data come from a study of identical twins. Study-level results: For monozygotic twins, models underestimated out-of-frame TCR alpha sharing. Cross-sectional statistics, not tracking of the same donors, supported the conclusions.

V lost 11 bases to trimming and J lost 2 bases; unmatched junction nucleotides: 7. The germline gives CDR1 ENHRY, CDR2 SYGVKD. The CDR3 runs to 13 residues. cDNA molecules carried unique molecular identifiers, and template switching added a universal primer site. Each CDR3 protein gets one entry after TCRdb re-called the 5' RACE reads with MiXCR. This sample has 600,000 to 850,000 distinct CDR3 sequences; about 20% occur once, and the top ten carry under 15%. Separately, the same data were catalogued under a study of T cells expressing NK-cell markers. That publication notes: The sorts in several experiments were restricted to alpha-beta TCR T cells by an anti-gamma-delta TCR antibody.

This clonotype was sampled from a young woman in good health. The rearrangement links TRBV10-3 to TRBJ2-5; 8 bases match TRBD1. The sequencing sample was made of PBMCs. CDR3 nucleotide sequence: TGTGCCGTGCAGGGGGCCGTTCAAGAGACCCAGTACTTC. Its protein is CAVQGAVQETQYF.